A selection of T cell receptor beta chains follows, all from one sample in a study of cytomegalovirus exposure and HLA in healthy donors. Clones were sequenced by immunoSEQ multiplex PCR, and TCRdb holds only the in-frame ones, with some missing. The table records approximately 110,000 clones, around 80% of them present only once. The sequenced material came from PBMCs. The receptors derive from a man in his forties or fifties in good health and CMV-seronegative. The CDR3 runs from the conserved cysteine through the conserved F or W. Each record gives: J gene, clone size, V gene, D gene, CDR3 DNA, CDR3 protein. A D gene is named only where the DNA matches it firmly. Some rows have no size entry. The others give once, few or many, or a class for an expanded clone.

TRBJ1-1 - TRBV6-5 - TGTGCCAGCAGTTACTCGAGGGGGGGTAGAGCTGAAGCTTTCTTT CASSYSRGGRAEAFF
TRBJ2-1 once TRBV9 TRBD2 TGTGCCAGCAGCGTAGGTGGACTAGCGGGGGATGAGCAGTTCTTC CASSVGGLAGDEQFF
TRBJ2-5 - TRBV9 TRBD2 TGTGCCAGCAGCGCTTCTAGCGGGGGCCGGGAAGAGACCCAGTACTTC CASSASSGGREETQYF
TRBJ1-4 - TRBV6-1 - TGTGCCAGCAGTGAAGGACAGATTGGTGAAAAACTGTTTTTT CASSEGQIGEKLFF
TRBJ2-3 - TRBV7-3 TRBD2 TGTTCCAGCAGCGCCCGAGCGGGGGCCTCTCCAGATACGCAGTATTTT CSSSARAGASPDTQYF
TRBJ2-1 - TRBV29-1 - TGCAGCGTTGAAGATCGGGGTAGAAGTTTCTACAATGAGCAGTTCTTC CSVEDRGRSFYNEQFF
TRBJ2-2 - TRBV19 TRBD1 TGTGCCAGTAGTATAGAGGCAGGGGGCACCGGGGAGCTGTTTTTT CASSIEAGGTGELFF
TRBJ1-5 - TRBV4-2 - TGTGCCAGCAGCCAAGAACGACATTCCGAAAATCAGCCCCAGCATTTT CASSQERHSENQPQHF
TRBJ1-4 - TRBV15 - TGTGCCACCAGCAGAGAAACAGGAGGGGTTGAAAAACTGTTTTTT CATSRETGGVEKLFF
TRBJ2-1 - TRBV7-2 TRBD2 TGTGCCAGCAACCTCGGGGAGGGGTACAATGAGCAGTTCTTC CASNLGEGYNEQFF
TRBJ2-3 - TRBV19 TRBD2 TGTGCCAGCGCACCGGGACTAGCAGACACAGATACGCAGTATTTT CASAPGLADTDTQYF
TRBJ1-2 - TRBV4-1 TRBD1 TGCGCCAGCAGCCAACCTCAGGGGGACTATGGCTACACCTTC CASSQPQGDYGYTF
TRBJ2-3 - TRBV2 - TGTGCCAGCAAATTGGGACTCTCCCGGCATACGCAGTATTTT CASKLGLSRHTQYF
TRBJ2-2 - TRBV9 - TGTGCCAGCAGCGTACAGGGCCCGGAGACCGGGGAGCTGTTTTTT CASSVQGPETGELFF
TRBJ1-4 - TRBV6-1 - TGTGCCAGCAGTGAAACCCTGCGGGGGAGGGCGTCGGGAAAACTGTTTTTT CASSETLRGRASGKLFF
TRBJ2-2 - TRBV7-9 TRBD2 TGTGCCAGCAGCTCCCCTCCGGGACTAGCGGACGGGGAGCTGTTTTTT CASSSPPGLADGELFF
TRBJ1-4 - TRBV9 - TGTGCCAGCAGCGTAGACATCCCACAGACTAATGAAAAACTGTTTTTT CASSVDIPQTNEKLFF